The sample holds a few counts of the clone carrying this T cell receptor (delta chain). TCRdb lists the protein of a much larger clone for this DNA, which differs at residue 10, so this is likely a read error; the protein given here is translated from the DNA itself. The sample comes from a study of gamma-delta T cells after stem cell transplantation. TCRdb called clones anew from the RT-PCR reads with CATT. This sample has approximately 7,000 delta-chain clones, with roughly 25% found just once. V was shortened by 0 bases and J by 3 bases, with 14 bases between the two germline ends. Germline V gene data show CDR1 as GEAIGNYY and CDR2 as EKD. The CDR3 has 18 amino acids.

The clonotype originates from a human donor. It is not recorded whose cells these are; they may come from a transplant donor. V and J are TRDV2 and TRDJ3; D not certain. The sequencing sample was made of gamma-delta T cells. CDR3 sequence (DNA): TGTGCCTGTGACACCGTGGGAGAGAGCTTCTGGGACACCCGACAGATGTTTTTC. Its protein is CACDTVGESFWDTRQMFF.